This section outlines one T cell receptor (beta chain) sequence together with its context. The source of the sample is a study of blood T cell repertoires in COVID-19. Germline V gene sequence: CDR1 KGHSH, CDR2 LQKENI. The CDR3 has 15 residues. Trimming shortened V by 6 bases and J by 0 bases, and 11 bases separated the two germline ends. Authors' processing steps: Reference gene primers were amplified, and this amplification served to estimate nucleated cell counts. Sequenced by immunoSEQ multiplex PCR; TCRdb stores in-frame clones only, minus some. V, J and clone size are taken as reported in that table, and D and trimming were inferred from the DNA itself. The sample consists of some 150,000 clones, 83% of them appearing once.

This clonotype originated in a woman in her sixties or seventies with COVID-19, enrolled during active disease. The rearrangement joins TRBV18 to TRBJ2-2, with D maybe TRBD1 (6 bases). The sequenced material came from peripheral blood. The CDR3 protein is CASSLGQTNTGELFF. The CDR3 DNA is TGTGCCAGCTCGTTGGGACAAACGAACACCGGGGAGCTGTTTTTT.